This T cell receptor beta chain is drawn from a study of tumor and adjacent non-tumor tissue in lung cancer. About the research overall: There were about 12 adenocarcinoma, a couple of squamous cell carcinoma and 1 small cell lung cancer cases. Stage I to III disease affected ten to eleven men and about five women aged roughly 31 to 85. General study results and limits: Significantly higher TCR diversity was found in tumor than normal lung.

This sample's RNA came from whole unsorted tissue. TCRbeta libraries were built with three rounds of nested PCR, modified from ARM-PCR. From the multiplex PCR reads, TCRdb called clonotypes with MiXCR, one entry per CDR3 protein. Of roughly 140,000 distinct CDR3 sequences in the sample, around 61% were seen once. About this clonotype itself: Its antigen is undetermined.

The germline V and J ends were trimmed by 6 bases and 5 bases, with 17 bases remaining between them. Germline lookup yields CDR1 ENHRY and CDR2 SYGVKD. This CDR3 has 14 residues. Sequencing was done on a sample of lung tumor tissue. This clonotype was obtained from a man aged 60 to 69 with small cell lung cancer. The genes are TRBV10-3 and TRBJ2-7, with D perhaps TRBD1 or TRBD2 (5 bases each). The CDR3 reads CAIRRDPSRHEQYF. The CDR3 DNA is TGTGCCATCAGGAGGGACCCCTCGAGACACGAGCAGTACTTC.